The TCR beta chain under discussion was sequenced for a study of T cells expressing NK-cell markers. At the level of the study: The sequencing cohort of eight donors included seven HCMV-seropositive individuals and one seronegative individual. Overall study findings and caveats: In several donors, these clonotypes also led the CD3+CD56-NKG2C+ fraction. The study did not resolve the HCMV specificity of expanded NKG2C+ T cell clones. Dominant NKG2C+ clonotypes were found to form about 1.0-8% of CD8+ T cells in a handful of donors.

TCRdb reprocessed the 5' RACE reads, keeping one entry per CDR3 protein, no DNA. This table holds hundreds of thousands of distinct CDR3 sequences. In the case of this clonotype: The antigen remains unidentified.

Germline loops: CDR1 SGHVS, CDR2 FNYEAQ. The CDR3 covers 19 residues. This rearrangement joins TRBV7-6 to TRBJ2-2; TCRdb's D call, TRBD2, is unchecked because there is no DNA. Source material: blood T cells: a sorted CD56 or NKG2C T cell subset, CD4+ or CD8+ T cells, or bulk PBMC T cells (not recorded which). This sequence was found in a young man in good health. CDR3 region: CASSFLGAANWGDTGELFF.